These 10 T cell receptor beta chains originate from one sample sequenced in a study of radiation and T cells in renal cell carcinoma. This sample's time point: blood 2 weeks post-SBRT. Specified treatment: 15 Gy SBRT to primary tumor, nephrectomy 4 weeks later. Some clones are missing from TCRdb's copy, which holds only in-frame ones; the method was immunoSEQ multiplex PCR. Here the sample spans around 130,000 clones, around four fifths being singletons. This specimen was blood, taken from a patient whose treatment included radiotherapy and nephrectomy. The receptors were gathered from a woman aged 60-70 years with renal cell carcinoma.

The V and J genes are TRBV6-1 and TRBJ2-7; 11 bases align to TRBD1. CDR3 length: 15 amino acids. Germline values: CDR1 MNHNS, CDR2 SASEGT. Trimming took 3 bases from V and 2 from J; bases not matched to a gene: 3. Written as DNA, the CDR3 is TGTGCCAGCAGTGAGGGACAGGGGGTCACCTACGAGCAGTACTTC. Translated, it gives CASSEGQGVTYEQYF.

The J gene is TRBJ1-4, the V gene TRBV5-1; unclear D gene. Germline CDR1 SGHRS, CDR2 YFSETQ. Trimming removed 3 bases from V and 0 bases from J, with 9 bases in between. This CDR3 region has 15 residues. DNA for the CDR3: TGCGCCAGCAGCTCAAACAGACCAACTAATGAAAAACTGTTTTTT. It encodes CASSSNRPTNEKLFF.

This clone turned up a few times. This rearrangement joins TRBV5-1 to TRBJ2-1; tentatively, D is TRBD2 (5 bases). The CDR3 has 15 amino acids. V shed 1 base and J shed 2 bases, with 10 bases lying between them. The germline V gene has CDR1 SGHRS and CDR2 YFSETQ. The CDR3 DNA follows: TGCGCCAGCAGCTTGAAGGGAGAACCCTACAATGAGCAGTTCTTC. Its translation: CASSLKGEPYNEQFF.

The genes are TRBV15 and TRBJ1-3; 12 bases match TRBD1. Germline CDR1 is LNHNV and CDR2 is YYDKDF (reference sequence). Trimming at V came to 3 bases and at J to 2 bases, leaving 2 bases not matched to a gene. The CDR3 sequence is 16 residues long. The CDR3 here is CATSRGTGGTGNTIYF. In DNA, the CDR3 is TGTGCCACCAGCAGGGGGACAGGGGGCACTGGAAACACCATATATTTT. The full variable domain, in which reference TRBV15 and TRBJ1-3 provide the parts outside the CDR3, is DAMVIQNPRYQVTQFGKPVTLSCSQTLNHNVMYWYQQKSSQAPKLLFHYYDKDFNNEADTPDNFQSRRPNTSFCFLDIRSPGLGDTAMYLCATSRGTGGTGNTIYFGEGSWLTVV.

V usage is TRBV7-9 and J usage is TRBJ2-7; weak D call: TRBD2 (6 bases). The V gene's germline CDR1 is SEHNR and CDR2 FQNEAQ (reference sequence). The CDR3 totals 16 residues. V lost 3 bases, J lost 4 bases, and 19 bases lay in between. CDR3 sequence: CASSFSRDLRGYEQYF. The CDR3 DNA reads as TGTGCCAGCAGCTTTTCGCGGGACCTTCGGGGTTACGAGCAGTACTTC.

The chain uses TRBV4-1 and TRBJ2-3; 7 bases are shared with TRBD2. The CDR3 consists of 19 residues. CDR1 MGHRA and CDR2 YSYEKL come from the germline V gene. The J segment lost 4 bases and the V segment lost 0 bases, leaving 16 bases of the junction unmatched. CDR3 DNA: TGCGCCAGCAGCCAAGATCAGGGATTAGCGGGTGAGAGGGCAGATACGCAGTATTTT. Protein: CASSQDQGLAGERADTQYF.

This sequence joins TRBV4-2 and TRBJ1-4; D is perhaps TRBD1 (6 bases). CDR1 is LGHNA and CDR2 is YNFKEQ in the germline V gene. The CDR3 loop spans 18 amino acids. V shed 6 bases and J shed 0 bases, with 20 bases lying between them. The CDR3 sequence is CASSIQGTGASTNEKLFF. The CDR3 bases are TGTGCCAGCAGTATACAGGGTACCGGGGCGTCAACTAATGAAAAACTGTTTTTT.

V and J are TRBV11-1 and TRBJ2-1; TRBD2 agrees at 9 bases. Per the germline V gene, CDR1 is SGHAT and CDR2 is FQDESV (reference sequence). The junction had 3 bases not matched to a gene; V was cut back by 2 bases and J by 4 bases. The CDR3 covers 15 residues. The CDR3 loop is CASSLRAGGYNEQFF. The CDR3, as DNA: TGTGCCAGCAGCTTACGGGCGGGAGGGTACAATGAGCAGTTCTTC.

The V call is TRBV7-2, the J call TRBJ1-3, with 9 bases fitting TRBD1. CDR1 is SGHTA, CDR2 FQGNSA, per germline. The CDR3 covers 15 residues. V shed 6 bases and J 8 bases; nucleotides not matched to a gene: 11. Here the CDR3 reads CASSYSTGGWDTIYF. CDR3 DNA: TGTGCCAGCAGTTATAGTACAGGGGGCTGGGACACCATATATTTT.

The V call is TRBV18, the J call TRBJ2-2; possibly TRBD1 or TRBD2 for D (5 bases each). V dropped 4 bases and J dropped 7 bases, with 16 bases sitting between them. CDR3 length equals 15 residues. Germline V gene data show CDR1 as KGHSH and CDR2 as LQKENI. For the CDR3, the DNA is TGTGCCAGCTCACAGGGGACCGGGAATGGCGGGGAGCTGTTTTTT. Its translation: CASSQGTGNGGELFF.